This T cell receptor beta chain is from a study of blood T cell repertoires in COVID-19. The germline V gene encodes CDR1 MNHEY and CDR2 SMNVEV (reference sequence). Trimming cost V 3 bases and J 4 bases, with 12 bases left between them. The CDR3 covers 15 residues. Sequenced by immunoSEQ multiplex PCR; TCRdb stores in-frame clones only, minus some. The sample lists 60,000 to 65,000 clones, 78% occurring once. This receptor was obtained from a man aged 60-69 years with COVID-19, enrolled during active disease. V is TRBV27 and J is TRBJ1-4, with D maybe TRBD1 (5 bases). Sequences were obtained from peripheral blood. In DNA form, the CDR3 reads TGTGCCAGCAGTTTGGTAGGGGCGAATAATGAAAAACTGTTTTTT. Its translation is CASSLVGANNEKLFF.